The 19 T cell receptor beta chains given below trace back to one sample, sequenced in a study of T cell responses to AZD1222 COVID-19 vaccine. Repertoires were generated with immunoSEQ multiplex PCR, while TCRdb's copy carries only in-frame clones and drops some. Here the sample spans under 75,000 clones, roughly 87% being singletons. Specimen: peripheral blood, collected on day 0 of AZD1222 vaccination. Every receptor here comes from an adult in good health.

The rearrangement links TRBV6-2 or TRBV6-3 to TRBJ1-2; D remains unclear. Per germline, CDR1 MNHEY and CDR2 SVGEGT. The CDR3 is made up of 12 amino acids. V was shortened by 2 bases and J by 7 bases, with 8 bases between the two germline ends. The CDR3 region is CASSYAGSGYTF. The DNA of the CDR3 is TGTGCCAGCAGTTACGCGGGCAGTGGCTACACCTTC.

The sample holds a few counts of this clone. The CDR3, as DNA: TGTGCCAGCAGTAAGACGCCCGGCGCTCAGCCCCAGCATTTT. This codes for CASSKTPGAQPQHF. The V and J genes are TRBV14 and TRBJ1-5; D uncertain. CDR1 is SGHDN and CDR2 is FVKESK in the germline V gene. The CDR3 runs to 14 residues. V shed 6 bases and J shed 6 bases, with 15 bases lying between them.

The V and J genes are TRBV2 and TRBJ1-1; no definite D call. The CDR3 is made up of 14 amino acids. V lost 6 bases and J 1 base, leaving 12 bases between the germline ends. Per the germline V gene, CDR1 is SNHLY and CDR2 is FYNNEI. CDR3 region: CASSNGVENTEAFF. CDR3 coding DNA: TGTGCCAGCAGCAATGGGGTGGAGAACACTGAAGCTTTCTTT. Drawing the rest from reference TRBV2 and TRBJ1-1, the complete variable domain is EPEVTQTPSHQVTQMGQEVILRCVPISNHLYFYWYRQILGQKVEFLVSFYNNEISEKSEIFDDQFSVERPDGSNFTLKIRSTKLEDSAMYFCASSNGVENTEAFFGQGTRLTVV.

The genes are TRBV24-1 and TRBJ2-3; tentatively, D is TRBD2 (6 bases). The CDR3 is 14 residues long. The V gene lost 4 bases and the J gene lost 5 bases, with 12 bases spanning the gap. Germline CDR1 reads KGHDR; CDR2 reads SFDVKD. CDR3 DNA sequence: TGTGCCACCAGTGAGGCCGGGAGTGGAGATACGCAGTATTTT. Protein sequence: CATSEAGSGDTQYF.

CDR3 DNA sequence: TGTGCCAGCAGCTTAGAGCACGGCGCAGCTTTCTTT. It encodes CASSLEHGAAFF. V and J are TRBV11-3 and TRBJ1-1; D not certain. Germline V gene data show CDR1 as SGHNT and CDR2 as YENEEA. The CDR3 totals 12 residues. V was trimmed by 0 bases and J by 10 bases, leaving 9 bases between them.

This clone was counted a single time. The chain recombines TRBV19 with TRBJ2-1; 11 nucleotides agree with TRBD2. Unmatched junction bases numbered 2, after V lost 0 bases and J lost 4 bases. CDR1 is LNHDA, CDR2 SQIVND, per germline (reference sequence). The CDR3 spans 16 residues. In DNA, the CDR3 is TGTGCCAGTAGTATAGATAGCGGGGGGGGTTACAATGAGCAGTTCTTC. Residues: CASSIDSGGGYNEQFF.

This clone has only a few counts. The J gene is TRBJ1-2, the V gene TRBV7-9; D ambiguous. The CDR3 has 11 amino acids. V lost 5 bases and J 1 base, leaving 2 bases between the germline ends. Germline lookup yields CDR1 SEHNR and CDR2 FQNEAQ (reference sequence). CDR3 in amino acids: CASSLNYGYTF. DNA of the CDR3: TGTGCCAGCAGCCTTAACTATGGCTACACCTTC.

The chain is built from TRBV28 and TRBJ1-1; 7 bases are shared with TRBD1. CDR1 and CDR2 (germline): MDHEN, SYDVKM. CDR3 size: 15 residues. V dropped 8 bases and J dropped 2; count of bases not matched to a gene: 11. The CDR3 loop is CASPRNRGDNTEAFF. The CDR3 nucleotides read TGTGCCAGCCCAAGGAACAGGGGAGACAACACTGAAGCTTTCTTT.

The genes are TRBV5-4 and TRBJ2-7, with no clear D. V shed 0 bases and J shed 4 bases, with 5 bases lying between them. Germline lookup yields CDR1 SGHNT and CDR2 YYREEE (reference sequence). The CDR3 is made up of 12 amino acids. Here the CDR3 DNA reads TGTGCCAGCAGCTTGGTGCCATACGAGCAGTACTTC. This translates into CASSLVPYEQYF.

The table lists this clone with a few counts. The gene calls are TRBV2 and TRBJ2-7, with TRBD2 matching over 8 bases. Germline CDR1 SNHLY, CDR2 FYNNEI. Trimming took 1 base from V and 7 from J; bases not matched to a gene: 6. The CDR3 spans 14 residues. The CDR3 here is CASSEGGRLGEQYF. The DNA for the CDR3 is TGTGCCAGCAGTGAAGGCGGGAGGCTAGGTGAGCAGTACTTC.

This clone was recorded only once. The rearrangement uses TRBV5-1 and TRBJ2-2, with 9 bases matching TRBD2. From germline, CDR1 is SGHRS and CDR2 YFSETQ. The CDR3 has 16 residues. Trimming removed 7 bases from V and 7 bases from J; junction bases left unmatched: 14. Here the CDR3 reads CASGGLALDDDGELFF. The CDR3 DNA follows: TGCGCCAGCGGTGGACTAGCGCTCGACGATGACGGGGAGCTGTTTTTT.

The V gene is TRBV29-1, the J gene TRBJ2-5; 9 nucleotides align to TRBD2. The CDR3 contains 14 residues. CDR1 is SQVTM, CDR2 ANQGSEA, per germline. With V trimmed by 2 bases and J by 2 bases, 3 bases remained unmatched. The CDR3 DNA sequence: TGCAGCGTTGAATTCGCGGGGGGGCAAGAGACCCAGTACTTC. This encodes CSVEFAGGQETQYF. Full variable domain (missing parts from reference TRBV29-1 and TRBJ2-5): SAVISQKPSRDICQRGTSLTIQCQVDSQVTMMFWYRQQPGQSLTLIATANQGSEATYESGFVIDKFPISRPNLTFSTLTVSNMSPEDSSIYLCSVEFAGGQETQYFGPGTRLLVL.

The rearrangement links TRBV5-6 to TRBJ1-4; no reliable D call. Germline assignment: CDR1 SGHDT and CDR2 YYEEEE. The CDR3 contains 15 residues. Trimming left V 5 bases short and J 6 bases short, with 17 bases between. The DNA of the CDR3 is TGTGCCAGCAGTTCTAATCGAGGGATCGATGAAAAACTGTTTTTT. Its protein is CASSSNRGIDEKLFF.

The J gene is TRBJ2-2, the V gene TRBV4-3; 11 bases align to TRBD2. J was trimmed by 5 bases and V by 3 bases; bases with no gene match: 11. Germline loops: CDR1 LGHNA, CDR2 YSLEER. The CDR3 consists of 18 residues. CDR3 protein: CASSQNPWLAGGTGELFF. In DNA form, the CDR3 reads TGCGCCAGCAGCCAGAACCCCTGGCTAGCGGGGGGTACCGGGGAGCTGTTTTTT.

The CDR3 coding sequence is TGTGCCAGCTCCGACCGCGGCGGGGAGCTAACTCAAGAGACCCAGTACTTC. Amino acid sequence: CASSDRGGELTQETQYF. V is TRBV18 and J is TRBJ2-5, with D possibly TRBD2 on 6 matching bases. CDR3 length: 17 amino acids. Germline values: CDR1 KGHSH, CDR2 LQKENI. V gave up 6 bases and J gave up 2 bases, with 22 bases separating them.

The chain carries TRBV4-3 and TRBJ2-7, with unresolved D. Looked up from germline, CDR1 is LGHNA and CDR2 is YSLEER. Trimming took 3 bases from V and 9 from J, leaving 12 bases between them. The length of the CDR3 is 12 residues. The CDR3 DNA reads TGCGCCAGCAGCCACGAATACAAAGGGCAGTACTTC. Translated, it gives CASSHEYKGQYF.

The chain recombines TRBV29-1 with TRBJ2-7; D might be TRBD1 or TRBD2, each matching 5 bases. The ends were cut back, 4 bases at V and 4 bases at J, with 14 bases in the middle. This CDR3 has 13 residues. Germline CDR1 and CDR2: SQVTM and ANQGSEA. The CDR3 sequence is CSVGVGTGYEQYF. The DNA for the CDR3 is TGCAGCGTTGGGGTAGGGACGGGATACGAGCAGTACTTC.

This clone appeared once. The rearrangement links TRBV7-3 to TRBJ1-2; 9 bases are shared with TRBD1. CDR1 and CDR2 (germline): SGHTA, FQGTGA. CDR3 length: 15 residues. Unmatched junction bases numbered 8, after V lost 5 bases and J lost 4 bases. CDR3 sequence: CASSPYQTGGYGYTF. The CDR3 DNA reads TGTGCCAGCAGCCCTTACCAGACAGGGGGCTATGGCTACACCTTC.

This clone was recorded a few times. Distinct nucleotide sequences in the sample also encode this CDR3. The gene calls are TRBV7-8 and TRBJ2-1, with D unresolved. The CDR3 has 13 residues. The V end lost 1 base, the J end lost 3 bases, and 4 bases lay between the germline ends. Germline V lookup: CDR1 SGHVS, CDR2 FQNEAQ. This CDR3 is CASSLEVYNEQFF. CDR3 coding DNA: TGTGCCAGCAGCTTAGAGGTCTACAATGAGCAGTTCTTC.